Below are 29 T cell receptor beta chains sequenced from a single sample in a study of identical twins. MiXCR, run by TCRdb on the 5' RACE reads, gives a single entry per CDR3 protein. The sample includes some 1,700,000 distinct CDR3 sequences, about 32% seen only once; the top ten take less than 0.35%. The specimen sequenced was cord blood. These receptor sequences come from a newborn girl in good health.

In this sample, this clonotype turned up a few times. The chain is built from TRBV6-5 and TRBJ2-7; 10 positions agree with TRBD2. The ends lost 2 bases at V and 2 bases at J; junction bases unmatched: 6. The CDR3 covers 16 residues. Germline V gives CDR1 MNHEY, CDR2 SVGAGI. The CDR3: CASSYGYGLAAYEQYF. DNA of the CDR3: TGTGCCAGCAGTTACGGTTATGGACTAGCGGCCTACGAGCAGTACTTC.

Here the CDR3 DNA reads TGCGCCAGCAGGGACTCCCGGAAATTCACTGAAGCTTTCTTT. Amino acids: CASRDSRKFTEAFF. The V call is TRBV4-1, the J call TRBJ1-1; D remains unclear. CDR3 length: 14 amino acids. The ends were cut back, 6 bases at V and 4 bases at J, with 15 bases in the middle. Germline CDR1 is MGHRA and CDR2 is YSYEKL.

This clonotype has more than one count but fewer than ten. The CDR3 is CASSLSYGANVLTF. The CDR3 coding sequence is TGTGCCAGCAGTTTATCGTACGGGGCCAACGTCCTGACTTTC. The chain joins TRBV27 to TRBJ2-6; D unresolved. Deletions cut 0 bases from V and 4 bases from J, with 4 bases between. The CDR3 extends over 14 amino acids. Germline CDR1 is MNHEY and CDR2 is SMNVEV (reference sequence).

This clonotype turned up a few times. The CDR3 protein is CASSFFPNEQFF. The CDR3 nucleotides are TGTGCCAGCAGTTTTTTCCCCAATGAGCAGTTCTTC. This rearrangement joins TRBV12-3 or TRBV12-4 to TRBJ2-1; D gene unclear. Deletions cut 3 bases from V and 6 bases from J, with 6 bases between. This CDR3 comprises 12 residues.

This chain uses TRBV12-3 or TRBV12-4 with TRBJ2-1; D is perhaps TRBD1 (5 bases). Trimming took 8 bases from V and 3 from J, leaving 14 bases between them. This CDR3 is 14 amino acids long. The CDR3 is CASRTKRGYNEQFF. CDR3 coding DNA: TGTGCCAGCCGAACCAAAAGGGGCTACAATGAGCAGTTCTTC.

This clonotype appeared a few times. This chain uses TRBV5-1 with TRBJ2-3, with TRBD2 identical over 14 bases. Unmatched junction bases numbered 13, after V lost 4 bases and J lost 0 bases. There are 20 residues in the CDR3. Germline V gene data show CDR1 as SGHRS and CDR2 as YFSETQ. For the CDR3, the DNA is TGCGCCAGCAGCAGAAGACTAGCGGGAGGGCCTTCGACTAGCACAGATACGCAGTATTTT. This gives the protein CASSRRLAGGPSTSTDTQYF.

The rearrangement links TRBV20-1 to TRBJ2-1, with 7 bases lining up with TRBD2. The CDR3 loop spans 13 amino acids. Unmatched junction bases numbered 7, after V lost 0 bases and J lost 11 bases. The germline gives CDR1 DFQATT, CDR2 SNEGSKA (reference sequence). For the CDR3, the DNA is TGCAGTGCTAGAGATTGGGAGGGCCATCAGCAGTTCTTC. This codes for CSARDWEGHQQFF.

J is TRBJ1-2 and V is TRBV20-1; weak D call: TRBD1 (5 bases). Germline V gene data show CDR1 as DFQATT and CDR2 as SNEGSKA (reference sequence). V lost 3 bases and J 4 bases, leaving 15 bases between the germline ends. There are 14 residues in the CDR3. CDR3 bases: TGCAGTGCTAGGTCGACCCGGGGGGGCTATGGCTACACCTTC. Amino acids: CSARSTRGGYGYTF.

The chain carries TRBV28 and TRBJ1-4, with D unclear. CDR1 is MDHEN, CDR2 SYDVKM, per germline. This CDR3 is 12 amino acids long. Trimming shortened V by 8 bases and J by 14 bases, and 18 bases separated the two germline ends. In DNA, the CDR3 is TGTGCCAGCGGGCCTACCATCCGTGAGCTGTTTTTT. This codes for CASGPTIRELFF. Complete variable domain (other parts from reference TRBV28 and TRBJ1-4): DVKVTQSSRYLVKRTGEKVFLECVQDMDHENMFWYRQDPGLGLRLIYFSYDVKMKEKGDIPEGYSVSREKKERFSLILESASTNQTSMYLCASGPTIRELFFGSGTQLSVL.

J is TRBJ1-1 and V is TRBV5-1; D not resolved. V lost 3 bases to trimming and J lost 4 bases, with 13 bases between them. In germline, CDR1 is SGHRS, CDR2 YFSETQ. The length of the CDR3 is 14 residues. The chain's CDR3 is CASSYRVLGTEAFF. DNA for the CDR3: TGCGCCAGCAGCTATAGGGTCTTGGGCACTGAAGCTTTCTTT.

The J gene is TRBJ1-2, the V gene TRBV25-1; D is uncertain. The CDR3 extends over 16 amino acids. V was cut by 3 bases and J by 4 bases, with 18 bases left in between. Germline V gene sequence: CDR1 MGHDK, CDR2 SYGVNS. This CDR3 is CASSESGRGRGYGYTF. Written as DNA, the CDR3 is TGTGCCAGCAGTGAGAGTGGACGCGGGCGAGGCTATGGCTACACCTTC.

A few counts support this clonotype. The chain couples TRBV3-1 to TRBJ2-3, with D uncertain. CDR3 length: 16 residues. V lost 4 bases, J lost 0 bases, and 14 bases lay in between. Germline lookup yields CDR1 LGHDT and CDR2 YNNKEL (reference sequence). CDR3 nucleotides: TGTGCCAGCAGCCCGTTAAAATATCCCAGCACAGATACGCAGTATTTT. This codes for CASSPLKYPSTDTQYF.

The chain couples TRBV18 to TRBJ2-3; 8 bases are a match to TRBD2. Germline V gene lookup returns CDR1 KGHSH and CDR2 LQKENI. The trim removed 5 bases at V and 4 bases at J, leaving 17 bases unmatched. The CDR3 contains 18 residues. CDR3 loop: CASSKGTVATSAADTQYF. Written as DNA, the CDR3 is TGTGCCAGCTCAAAAGGGACCGTAGCGACTAGCGCCGCAGATACGCAGTATTTT.

The chain carries TRBV5-1 and TRBJ2-1; tentatively, D is TRBD2 (6 bases). The CDR3 length is 13 residues. V lost 3 bases, J lost 4 bases, and 8 bases lay in between. Germline lookup yields CDR1 SGHRS and CDR2 YFSETQ. The CDR3 DNA sequence: TGCGCCAGCAGCTCGACTAGATACAATGAGCAGTTCTTC. It is translated as CASSSTRYNEQFF.

This clonotype was counted between two and nine times. The chain links TRBV6-1 to TRBJ2-1; TRBD2 matches at 9 bases. This CDR3 has 14 amino acids. V trimming: 3 bases; J trimming: 13 bases; junction bases outside the gene matches: 10. The germline V gene has CDR1 MNHNS and CDR2 SASEGT. CDR3 nucleotides: TGTGCCAGCAGTGATCCTAGCGGGGCCATCAAACAGTTCTTC. This codes for CASSDPSGAIKQFF.

Here the CDR3 DNA reads TGCAGCGGGGGCGGGGTGGGGCAAGAGACCCAGTACTTC. It yields the protein CSGGGVGQETQYF. The genes are TRBV29-1 and TRBJ2-5; possibly TRBD2 for D (6 bases). Between the trimmed V and J ends, which lost 7 bases and 2 bases, there was a span of 14 bases. CDR3 length: 13 amino acids. Germline V gene lookup returns CDR1 SQVTM and CDR2 ANQGSEA.

This clonotype came up once. A clone one base away is much larger, so this may be a read error. The chain joins TRBV20-1 to TRBJ2-1, with D perhaps matching TRBD2 (6 bases). This CDR3 contains 15 residues. With 1 base removed from V and 3 bases from J, the gap between germline ends came to 13 bases. Germline V gives CDR1 DFQATT, CDR2 SNEGSKA (reference sequence). CDR3 in DNA: TGCAGTGCTAGAGGGGGACGAGCGGGCTACAATGAGCAGTTCTTC. Protein: CSARGGRAGYNEQFF.

This clonotype was detected ten times or more. The chain uses TRBV28 and TRBJ2-7; 8 bases are a match to TRBD2. CDR3 length equals 14 residues. From germline, CDR1 is MDHEN and CDR2 SYDVKM. The V segment lost 6 bases and the J segment 2 bases; nucleotides outside the gene matches: 6. CDR3 protein: CASRSGSLAYEQYF. The CDR3 region has the DNA TGTGCCAGCAGGAGCGGGAGTCTCGCCTACGAGCAGTACTTC. Combining the CDR3 with reference TRBV28 and TRBJ2-7 gives the whole variable domain DVKVTQSSRYLVKRTGEKVFLECVQDMDHENMFWYRQDPGLGLRLIYFSYDVKMKEKGDIPEGYSVSREKKERFSLILESASTNQTSMYLCASRSGSLAYEQYFGPGTRLTVT.

The chain is built from TRBV28 and TRBJ2-5; D is unclear. The germline CDR1 and CDR2 sequences are MDHEN and SYDVKM. The CDR3 extends over 13 amino acids. Trimming took 7 bases from V and 4 from J, leaving 13 bases between them. The CDR3 sequence is CASNPDLGETQYF. The CDR3, as DNA: TGTGCCAGCAATCCGGATTTGGGAGAGACCCAGTACTTC.

The V gene is TRBV5-6, the J gene TRBJ1-2, with 8 bases identical to TRBD1. J was trimmed by 8 bases and V by 0 bases; bases with no gene match: 15. Germline assignment: CDR1 SGHDT and CDR2 YYEEEE. The length of the CDR3 is 17 residues. CDR3 sequence reads: CASSLGPTGERLGGYTF. In DNA, the CDR3 is TGTGCCAGCAGCTTGGGTCCGACAGGGGAACGTCTTGGAGGCTACACCTTC.

The chain employs TRBV3-1 and TRBJ1-1; no reliable D call. The length of the CDR3 is 14 residues. Trimming shortened V by 1 base and J by 1 base, and 7 bases separated the two germline ends. Germline values: CDR1 LGHDT, CDR2 YNNKEL (reference sequence). The CDR3 bases are TGTGCCAGCAGCCAAGTCGCAGGGAACACTGAAGCTTTCTTT. Amino acids: CASSQVAGNTEAFF.

Concerning this clonotype itself: A much bigger clone sits one base away, suggesting this may be a read error. The chain is built from TRBV4-2 and TRBJ2-1; perhaps TRBD2 as D (5 bases). Trimming cost V 1 base and J 10 bases, with 17 bases left between them. CDR1 and CDR2 (germline): LGHNA, YNFKEQ. The CDR3 covers 15 residues. CDR3 nucleotide sequence: TGTGCCAGCAGCCAAGTAGCGACTCTAGCCTACGAGCAGTTCTTC. As protein: CASSQVATLAYEQFF.

The chain has TRBV7-9 and TRBJ2-1; 7 nucleotides match TRBD2. In germline, CDR1 is SEHNR, CDR2 FQNEAQ (reference sequence). The CDR3 runs to 15 residues. Germline trimming cut 5 bases from V and 10 bases from J; bases unmatched to any gene: 14. CDR3 nucleotide sequence: TGTGCCAGCAGCGTAACTAGCGCCGAAACCTACGAGCAGTTCTTC. Its translation is CASSVTSAETYEQFF. Looking up the rest from reference TRBV7-9 and TRBJ2-1 gives the full variable domain: DTGVSQNPRHKITKRGQNVTFRCDPISEHNRLYWYRQTLGQGPEFLTYFQNEAQLEKSRLLSDRFSAERPKGSFSTLEIQRTEQGDSAMYLCASSVTSAETYEQFFGPGTRLTVL.

V gene TRBV12-3 or TRBV12-4 combines with J gene TRBJ1-5, with TRBD1 matching 8 bases. V was clipped by 3 bases and J by 11 bases; unmatched bases: 21. The CDR3 has 18 amino acids. The CDR3 bases are TGTGCCAGCAGTTTGTTAGTCTTGGGCAGGGGGCGGGATCGGACCCAGCATTTT. Its protein is CASSLLVLGRGRDRTQHF.

The rearrangement uses TRBV9 and TRBJ2-2; the match to TRBD1 covers 9 bases. With V trimmed by 0 bases and J by 6 bases, 0 bases remained unmatched. Germline lookup yields CDR1 SGDLS and CDR2 YYNGEE. The CDR3 consists of 14 residues. The CDR3 loop is CASSVGTGAGELFF. The CDR3, as DNA: TGTGCCAGCAGCGTAGGGACAGGGGCCGGGGAGCTGTTTTTT. Full variable domain (remainder filled in from reference TRBV9 and TRBJ2-2): DSGVTQTPKHLITATGQRVTLRCSPRSGDLSVYWYQQSLDQGLQFLIQYYNGEERAKGNILERFSAQQFPDLHSELNLSSLELGDSALYFCASSVGTGAGELFFGEGSRLTVL.

This clonotype came up a few times. The rearrangement joins TRBV20-1 to TRBJ2-3; 9 positions agree with TRBD1. Germline values: CDR1 DFQATT, CDR2 SNEGSKA (reference sequence). J lost 2 bases, V lost 3 bases, and 6 bases had no gene match. This CDR3 comprises 15 residues. The CDR3 nucleotides read TGCAGTGCTAGCAATCCACAGGGGGCCACAGATACGCAGTATTTT. Residues: CSASNPQGATDTQYF.

The chain joins TRBV9 to TRBJ2-1; tentative D call: TRBD2 (6 bases). Trimming shortened V by 0 bases and J by 3 bases, and 16 bases separated the two germline ends. CDR1 and CDR2 from the germline V gene are SGDLS and YYNGEE. CDR3 length equals 17 residues. The CDR3 DNA reads TGTGCCAGCAGCGTAGCTACTAGCCCCCCTATCTACAATGAGCAGTTCTTC. The encoded protein is CASSVATSPPIYNEQFF.

The chain recombines TRBV5-4 with TRBJ2-1; 7 bases align to TRBD1. CDR3 length: 14 amino acids. With 1 base clipped from V and 7 bases from J, the junction kept 5 bases outside the gene matches. The V gene's germline CDR1 is SGHNT and CDR2 YYREEE (reference sequence). CDR3 sequence reads: CASSLPTQGNEQFF. In nucleotides, the CDR3 is TGTGCCAGCAGCTTGCCTACACAGGGGAATGAGCAGTTCTTC.

The sample holds a few counts of this clonotype. The chain carries TRBV6-2 or TRBV6-3 and TRBJ2-7; D remains ambiguous. Germline V lookup: CDR1 MNHEY, CDR2 SVGEGT. The V gene lost 3 bases and the J gene lost 3 bases, with 15 bases spanning the gap. The CDR3 runs 15 residues. This chain's CDR3 is CASSYNTDGDYEQYF. For the CDR3, the DNA is TGTGCCAGCAGTTATAATACGGACGGTGACTACGAGCAGTACTTC.